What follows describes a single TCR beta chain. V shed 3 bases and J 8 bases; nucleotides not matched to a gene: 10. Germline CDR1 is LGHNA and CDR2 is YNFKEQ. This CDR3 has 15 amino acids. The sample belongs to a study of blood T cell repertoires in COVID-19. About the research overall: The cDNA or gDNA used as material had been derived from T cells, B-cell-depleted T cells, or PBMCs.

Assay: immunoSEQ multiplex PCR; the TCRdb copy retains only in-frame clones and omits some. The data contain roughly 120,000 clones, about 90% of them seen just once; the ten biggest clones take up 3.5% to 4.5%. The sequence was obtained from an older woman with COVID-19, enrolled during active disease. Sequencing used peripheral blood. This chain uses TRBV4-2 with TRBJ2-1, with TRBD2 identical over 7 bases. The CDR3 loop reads CASSHQRGARDEQFF. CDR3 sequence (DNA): TGTGCCAGCAGCCATCAGCGGGGCGCCAGGGATGAGCAGTTCTTC.